These 10 T cell receptor beta chains originate from one sample sequenced in a study of cytomegalovirus exposure and HLA in healthy donors. PCR used 60 Vbeta primers and 13 Jbeta primers. Here immunoSEQ multiplex PCR was the method, and the copy in TCRdb shows in-frame clones only, minus some. The listing records 70,000 to 100,000 clones. The sequencing input was PBMCs. The receptors shown here come from a girl aged 10-17 years in good health and CMV-seropositive.

CDR3 residues: CASSPGTGVAGELFF. The CDR3 DNA sequence: TGTGCCAGCAGCCCCGGGACAGGGGTTGCCGGGGAGCTGTTTTTT. The chain links TRBV7-7 to TRBJ2-2, with 10 bases that match TRBD1. Germline loops: CDR1 SSHAT, CDR2 FNYEAQ (reference sequence). The CDR3 runs to 15 residues. The V segment lost 5 bases and the J segment 6 bases; nucleotides outside the gene matches: 6.

The rearrangement links TRBV7-2 to TRBJ1-1; D remains ambiguous. The CDR3 extends over 14 amino acids. The germline V gene has CDR1 SGHTA and CDR2 FQGNSA. Trimming removed 7 bases at V and 4 bases at J, with 16 bases between. CDR3 amino acids: CASKLSRDGTEAFF. CDR3 bases: TGTGCCAGCAAACTTAGCCGGGATGGCACTGAAGCTTTCTTT.

The chain couples TRBV4-3 to TRBJ2-7; 8 bases map to TRBD1. Germline V gene data show CDR1 as LGHNA and CDR2 as YSLEER. Trimming took 3 bases from V and 7 from J; bases not matched to a gene: 8. The CDR3 consists of 14 residues. In DNA form, the CDR3 reads TGCGCCAGCAGCCAGGGGAGGACAGGGTTTGAGCAGTACTTC. As protein: CASSQGRTGFEQYF.

V and J are TRBV5-6 and TRBJ2-7, with no clear D. Trimming shortened V by 7 bases and J by 3 bases, and 11 bases separated the two germline ends. The CDR3 runs 12 residues. The germline V gene has CDR1 SGHDT and CDR2 YYEEEE. The CDR3, as DNA: TGTGCCAGCTTTCTGAACGGCTACGAGCAGTACTTC. This codes for CASFLNGYEQYF.

The V gene is TRBV4-3, the J gene TRBJ2-7, with D tentatively TRBD1 (7 bases). Germline V CDR1 and CDR2: LGHNA, YSLEER. This CDR3 spans 17 amino acids. Between the trimmed V and J ends, which lost 3 bases and 2 bases, there was a span of 20 bases. CDR3 loop: CASSHLRGRDSPYEQYF. DNA for the CDR3: TGCGCCAGCAGCCACTTAAGAGGGCGGGACAGCCCCTACGAGCAGTACTTC.

The chain recombines TRBV7-9 with TRBJ1-2; 7 bases agree with TRBD1. After removal of 2 bases from V and 6 bases from J, the junction contained 6 bases not matched to a gene. The CDR3 is 14 amino acids. The germline V gene has CDR1 SEHNR and CDR2 FQNEAQ (reference sequence). DNA of the CDR3: TGTGCCAGCAGCTTACCCTTGACAGGGAATGGCTACACCTTC. Translating it yields CASSLPLTGNGYTF.

V gene TRBV29-1 combines with J gene TRBJ1-1; 7 bases fit TRBD1. This CDR3 has 12 amino acids. The J segment lost 1 base and the V segment lost 7 bases, leaving 3 bases of the junction unmatched. CDR1 is SQVTM, CDR2 ANQGSEA, per germline. The CDR3 here is CSAGTENTEAFF. The CDR3 region has the DNA TGCAGCGCAGGGACAGAGAACACTGAAGCTTTCTTT.

This chain joins TRBV11-3 and TRBJ2-2; TRBD2 matches 10 bases. This CDR3 has 15 amino acids. Germline CDR1 and CDR2: SGHNT and YENEEA. Trimming removed 5 bases from V and 4 bases from J; junction bases left unmatched: 4. The CDR3: CASSDQRGGTGELFF. The CDR3 bases are TGTGCCAGCAGCGACCAGCGGGGGGGCACCGGGGAGCTGTTTTTT.

The chain recombines TRBV6-1 with TRBJ2-2; D possibly corresponds to TRBD1 (6 bases). V lost 5 bases, J lost 5 bases, and 12 bases lay in between. The CDR3 extends over 14 amino acids. CDR1 is MNHNS, CDR2 SASEGT, per germline. The CDR3 DNA is TGTGCCAGCAGTCAGGACAGTTATACCGGGGAGCTGTTTTTT. It codes for CASSQDSYTGELFF.

The chain couples TRBV25-1 to TRBJ1-1; D is possibly TRBD1 (5 bases). This CDR3 has 11 amino acids. V lost 6 bases and J lost 8, with 10 bases in between. Per the germline V gene, CDR1 is MGHDK and CDR2 is SYGVNS. For the CDR3, the DNA is TGTGCCAGCAGCGGCGGGGGGGAAGCTTTCTTT. Translation: CASSGGGEAFF.